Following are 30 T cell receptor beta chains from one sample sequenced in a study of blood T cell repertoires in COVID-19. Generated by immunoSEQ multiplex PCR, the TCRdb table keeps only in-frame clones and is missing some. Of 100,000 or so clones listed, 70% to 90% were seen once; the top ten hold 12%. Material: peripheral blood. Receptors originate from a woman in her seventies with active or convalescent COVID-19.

The CDR3: CASSIGQEIGYTF. CDR3 in DNA: TGTGCCAGCAGTATAGGACAGGAAATTGGCTACACCTTC. The chain links TRBV12-3 or TRBV12-4 to TRBJ1-2; 7 positions agree with TRBD1. Unmatched junction bases numbered 7, after V lost 5 bases and J lost 7 bases. The CDR3 spans 13 residues.

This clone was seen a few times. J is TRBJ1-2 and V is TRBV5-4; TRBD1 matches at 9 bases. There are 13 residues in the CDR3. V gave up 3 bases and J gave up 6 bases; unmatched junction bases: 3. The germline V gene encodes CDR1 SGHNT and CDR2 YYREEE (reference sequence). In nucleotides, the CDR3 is TGTGCCAGCAGCTCGACAGGGGGAAATGGCTACACCTTC. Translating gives CASSSTGGNGYTF.

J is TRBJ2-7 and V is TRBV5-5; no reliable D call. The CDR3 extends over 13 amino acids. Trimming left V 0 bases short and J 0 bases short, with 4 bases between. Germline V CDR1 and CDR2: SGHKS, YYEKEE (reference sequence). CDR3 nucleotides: TGTGCCAGCAGCTTGGCCAGCTCCTACGAGCAGTACTTC. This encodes CASSLASSYEQYF.

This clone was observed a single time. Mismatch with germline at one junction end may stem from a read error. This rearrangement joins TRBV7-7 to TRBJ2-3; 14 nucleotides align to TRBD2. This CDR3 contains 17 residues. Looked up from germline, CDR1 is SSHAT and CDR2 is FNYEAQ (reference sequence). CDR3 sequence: CASSLLTSGGDTDTQYF. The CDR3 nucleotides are TGTGCTAGCAGCTTATTGACTAGCGGGGGGGACACAGATACGCAGTATTTT.

This chain's CDR3 is CATSDNGHVTGELFF. The CDR3 DNA follows: TGTGCCACCAGTGATAATGGACACGTCACCGGGGAGCTGTTTTTT. This chain joins TRBV24-1 and TRBJ2-2, with D possibly matching TRBD1 (5 bases). Germline CDR1 reads KGHDR; CDR2 reads SFDVKD. The CDR3 runs 15 residues. Between the trimmed V and J ends, which lost 3 bases and 4 bases, there was a span of 11 bases.

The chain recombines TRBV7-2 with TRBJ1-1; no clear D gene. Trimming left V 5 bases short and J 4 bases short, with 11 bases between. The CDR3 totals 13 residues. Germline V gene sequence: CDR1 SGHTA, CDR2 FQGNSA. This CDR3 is CASSQNRGTEAFF. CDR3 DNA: TGTGCCAGCAGCCAAAACCGGGGCACTGAAGCTTTCTTT.

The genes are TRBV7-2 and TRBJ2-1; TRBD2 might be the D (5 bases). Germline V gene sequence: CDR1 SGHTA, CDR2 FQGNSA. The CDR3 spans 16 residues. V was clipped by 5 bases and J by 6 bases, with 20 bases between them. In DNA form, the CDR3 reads TGTGCCAGCAGCCCCGGGGAGCAGCAGATCGGCAATGAGCAGTTCTTC. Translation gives CASSPGEQQIGNEQFF.

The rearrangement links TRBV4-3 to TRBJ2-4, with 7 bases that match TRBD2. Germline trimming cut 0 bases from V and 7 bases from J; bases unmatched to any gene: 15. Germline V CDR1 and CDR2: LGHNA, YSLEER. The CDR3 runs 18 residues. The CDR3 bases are TGCGCCAGCAGCCAAGATTTACTTGAGTGGGGGGGTAAGAACATTCAGTACTTC. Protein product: CASSQDLLEWGGKNIQYF.

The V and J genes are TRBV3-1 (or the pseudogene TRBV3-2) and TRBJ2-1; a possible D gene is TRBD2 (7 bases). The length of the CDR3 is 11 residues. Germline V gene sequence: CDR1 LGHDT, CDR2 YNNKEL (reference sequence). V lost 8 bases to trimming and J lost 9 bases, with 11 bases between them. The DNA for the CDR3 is TGTGCCAGCGGGGGGGCCGGTGAGCAGTTCTTC. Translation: CASGGAGEQFF.

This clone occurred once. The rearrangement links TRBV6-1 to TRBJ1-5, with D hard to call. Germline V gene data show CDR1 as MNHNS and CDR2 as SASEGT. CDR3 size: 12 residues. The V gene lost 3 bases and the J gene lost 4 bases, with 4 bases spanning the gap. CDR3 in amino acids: CASSDPNQPQHF. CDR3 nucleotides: TGTGCCAGCAGTGATCCTAATCAGCCCCAGCATTTT.

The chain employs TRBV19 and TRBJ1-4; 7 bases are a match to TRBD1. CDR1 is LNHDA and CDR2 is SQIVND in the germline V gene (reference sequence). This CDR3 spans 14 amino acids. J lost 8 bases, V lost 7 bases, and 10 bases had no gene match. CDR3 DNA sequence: TGTGCCAGTACCGAAGGAAGGGGGCGAGAAAAACTGTTTTTT. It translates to CASTEGRGREKLFF.

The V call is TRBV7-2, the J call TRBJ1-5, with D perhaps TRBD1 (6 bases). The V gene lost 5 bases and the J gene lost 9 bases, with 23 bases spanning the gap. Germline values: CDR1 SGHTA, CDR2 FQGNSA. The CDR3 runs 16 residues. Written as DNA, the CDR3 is TGTGCCAGCAGCCCCAGCTCCGGACAGACTTTAGGGCCCCAGCATTTT. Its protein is CASSPSSGQTLGPQHF.

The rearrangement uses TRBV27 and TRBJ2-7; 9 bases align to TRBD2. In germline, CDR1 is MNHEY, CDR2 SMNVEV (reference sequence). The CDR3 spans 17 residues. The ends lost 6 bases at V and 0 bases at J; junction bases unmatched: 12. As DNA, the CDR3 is TGTGCCAGCAGCCCCCCGAGCCTAGCGGGAATCTCCTACGAGCAGTACTTC. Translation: CASSPPSLAGISYEQYF.

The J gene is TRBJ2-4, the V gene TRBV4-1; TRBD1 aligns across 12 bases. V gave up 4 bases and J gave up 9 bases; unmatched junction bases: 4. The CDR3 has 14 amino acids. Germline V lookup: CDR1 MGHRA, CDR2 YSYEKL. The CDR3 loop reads CASSRRDRGRIQYF. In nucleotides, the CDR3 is TGCGCCAGCAGCCGACGGGACAGGGGGCGCATTCAGTACTTC.

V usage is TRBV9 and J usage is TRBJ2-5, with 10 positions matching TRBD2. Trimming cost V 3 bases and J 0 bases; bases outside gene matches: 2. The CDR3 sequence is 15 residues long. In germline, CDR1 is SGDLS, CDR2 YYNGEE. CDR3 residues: CASSDLAGDQETQYF. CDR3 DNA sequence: TGTGCCAGCAGCGACCTAGCGGGGGACCAAGAGACCCAGTACTTC.

Here the CDR3 reads CASSDARDTNTEAFF. DNA for the CDR3: TGCGCCAGCAGCGATGCCCGGGACACGAACACTGAAGCTTTCTTT. The gene calls are TRBV5-1 and TRBJ1-1, with D possibly matching TRBD1 (6 bases). This CDR3 contains 15 residues. V gave up 4 bases and J gave up 1 base, with 14 bases separating them. The germline CDR1 and CDR2 sequences are SGHRS and YFSETQ.

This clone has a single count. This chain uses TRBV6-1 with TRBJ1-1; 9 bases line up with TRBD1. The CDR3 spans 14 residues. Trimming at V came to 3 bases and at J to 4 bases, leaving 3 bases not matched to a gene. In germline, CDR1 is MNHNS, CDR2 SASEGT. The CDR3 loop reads CASSDTGGITEAFF. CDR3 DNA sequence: TGTGCCAGCAGTGATACAGGGGGCATCACTGAAGCTTTCTTT.

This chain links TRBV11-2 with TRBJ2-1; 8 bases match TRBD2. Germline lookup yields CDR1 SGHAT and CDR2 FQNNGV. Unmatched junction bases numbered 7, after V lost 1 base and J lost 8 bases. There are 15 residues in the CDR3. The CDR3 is CASSLGLGLAYEQFF. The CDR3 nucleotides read TGTGCCAGCAGCTTAGGTTTAGGACTAGCCTATGAGCAGTTCTTC.

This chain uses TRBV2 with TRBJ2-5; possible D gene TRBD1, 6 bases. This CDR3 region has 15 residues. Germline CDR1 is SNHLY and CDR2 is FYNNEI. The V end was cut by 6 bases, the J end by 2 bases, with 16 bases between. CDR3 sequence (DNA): TGTGCCAGCAGCCCCCAATCAGGGACACAAGAGACCCAGTACTTC. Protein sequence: CASSPQSGTQETQYF.

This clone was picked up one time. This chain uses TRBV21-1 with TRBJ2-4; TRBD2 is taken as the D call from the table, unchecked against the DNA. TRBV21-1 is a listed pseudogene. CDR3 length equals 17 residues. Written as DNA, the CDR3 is TGTGCCAGCGGGGGGTTCACCGGGGCCGCCGCCAAAAACATTCAGTACTTC. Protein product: CASGGFTGAAAKNIQYF.

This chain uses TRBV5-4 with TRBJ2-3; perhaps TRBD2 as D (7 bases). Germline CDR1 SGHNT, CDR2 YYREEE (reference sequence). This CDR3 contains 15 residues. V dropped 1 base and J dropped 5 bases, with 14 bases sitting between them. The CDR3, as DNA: TGTGCCAGCAGCTTGTGGTGGGGGGGCGGAGATACGCAGTATTTT. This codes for CASSLWWGGGDTQYF.

The CDR3 loop is CASRRDRVTYEQYF. The DNA for the CDR3 is TGTGCCAGCAGGAGAGACAGGGTGACCTACGAGCAGTACTTC. The rearrangement links TRBV6-5 to TRBJ2-7; 7 bases line up with TRBD1. V lost 6 bases to trimming and J lost 2 bases; unmatched junction nucleotides: 7. The CDR3 is made up of 14 amino acids. The germline CDR1 and CDR2 sequences are MNHEY and SVGAGI.

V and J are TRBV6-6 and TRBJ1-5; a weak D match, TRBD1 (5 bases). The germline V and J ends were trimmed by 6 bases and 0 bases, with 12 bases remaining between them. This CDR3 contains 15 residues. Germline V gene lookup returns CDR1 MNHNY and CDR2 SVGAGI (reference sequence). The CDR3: CASSRDRNSNQPQHF. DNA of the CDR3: TGTGCCAGCAGCCGCGACAGAAATAGCAATCAGCCCCAGCATTTT.

CDR3 DNA: TGTGCCAGCAGCCAAGATGAAGGGAGGGGTGGAAACACCATATATTTT. Translated: CASSQDEGRGGNTIYF. This chain joins TRBV14 and TRBJ1-3, with a tentative D call TRBD1 (5 bases). Trimming pared 0 bases from V and 3 bases from J, leaving 12 bases between. The CDR3 sequence is 16 residues long. Looked up from germline, CDR1 is SGHDN and CDR2 is FVKESK.

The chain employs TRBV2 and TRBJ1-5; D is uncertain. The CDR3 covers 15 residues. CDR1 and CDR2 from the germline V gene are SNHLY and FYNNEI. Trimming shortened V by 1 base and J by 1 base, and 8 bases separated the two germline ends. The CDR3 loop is CASSEVTVSNQPQHF. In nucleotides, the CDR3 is TGTGCCAGCAGTGAAGTCACGGTAAGCAATCAGCCCCAGCATTTT. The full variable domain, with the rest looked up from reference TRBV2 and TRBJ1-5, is EPEVTQTPSHQVTQMGQEVILRCVPISNHLYFYWYRQILGQKVEFLVSFYNNEISEKSEIFDDQFSVERPDGSNFTLKIRSTKLEDSAMYFCASSEVTVSNQPQHFGDGTRLSIL.

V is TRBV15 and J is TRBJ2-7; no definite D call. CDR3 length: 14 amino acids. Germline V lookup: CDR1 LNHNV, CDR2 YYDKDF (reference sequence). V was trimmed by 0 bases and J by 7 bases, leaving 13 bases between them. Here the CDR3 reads CATSRDLSQAEQYF. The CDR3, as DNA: TGTGCCACCAGCAGAGATCTGTCCCAGGCGGAGCAGTACTTC. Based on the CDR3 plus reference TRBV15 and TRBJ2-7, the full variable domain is DAMVIQNPRYQVTQFGKPVTLSCSQTLNHNVMYWYQQKSSQAPKLLFHYYDKDFNNEADTPDNFQSRRPNTSFCFLDIRSPGLGDTAMYLCATSRDLSQAEQYFGPGTRLTVT.

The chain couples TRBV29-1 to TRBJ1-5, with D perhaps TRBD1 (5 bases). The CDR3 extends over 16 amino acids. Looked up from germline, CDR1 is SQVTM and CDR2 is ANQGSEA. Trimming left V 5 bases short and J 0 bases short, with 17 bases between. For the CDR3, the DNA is TGCAGCGTTACCCGGGGCGGGGACGATAGCAATCAGCCCCAGCATTTT. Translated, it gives CSVTRGGDDSNQPQHF.

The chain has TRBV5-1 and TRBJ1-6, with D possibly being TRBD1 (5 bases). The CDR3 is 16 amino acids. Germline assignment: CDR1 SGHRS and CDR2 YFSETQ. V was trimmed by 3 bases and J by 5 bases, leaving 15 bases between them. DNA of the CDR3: TGCGCCAGCAGCTCCCCCAGGGAGGGTGATAATTCACCCCTCCACTTT. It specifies CASSSPREGDNSPLHF.

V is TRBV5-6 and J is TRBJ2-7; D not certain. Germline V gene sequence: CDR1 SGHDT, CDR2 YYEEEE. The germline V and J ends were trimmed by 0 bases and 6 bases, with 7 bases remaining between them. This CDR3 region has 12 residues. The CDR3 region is CASSLGGIEQYF. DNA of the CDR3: TGTGCCAGCAGCTTGGGCGGTATCGAGCAGTACTTC.

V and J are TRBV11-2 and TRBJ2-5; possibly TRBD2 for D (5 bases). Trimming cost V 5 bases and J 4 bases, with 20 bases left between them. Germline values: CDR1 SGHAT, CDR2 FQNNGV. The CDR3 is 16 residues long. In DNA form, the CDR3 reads TGTGCCAGCAGCCTCAGCCGTCGGCCTGGAGGAGAGACCCAGTACTTC. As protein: CASSLSRRPGGETQYF.